This T cell receptor (beta chain) was sequenced in a study of blood T cell repertoires in COVID-19. This CDR3 has 13 amino acids. The V gene lost 6 bases and the J gene lost 1 base, with 10 bases spanning the gap. The V gene's germline CDR1 is SGHVS and CDR2 FQNEAQ. Authors' methods: Cell counts per sample came from amplifying reference gene primers. TCRdb's table, derived via immunoSEQ multiplex PCR, lists solely in-frame clones and lacks some. Clone size and the V and J calls come from that table; the DNA yielded D and trimming. In the table there are under 8,000 clones, around 91% of which are singletons.

The chain combines TRBV7-8 with TRBJ2-7, with D possibly TRBD2 on 6 matching bases. The receptor's source is a human donor in a cohort sampled during active COVID-19. Sequencing input: peripheral blood. The CDR3: CASRYAGSYEQYF. In nucleotides, the CDR3 is TGTGCCAGCAGATACGCGGGATCCTACGAGCAGTACTTC.